The next 7 T cell receptor beta chains were all read from a single sample in a study of blood T cell repertoires in COVID-19 (dated by TCRdb to the early 2020s). Library method: the immunoSEQ multiplex PCR assay. TCRdb took this table from immuneACCESS and kept in-frame rearrangements with V and J called. Such tables lack part of the clones; where checked against another copy, unresolved V genes explain under half of the gap, and the rest is unexplained. For this sample there are roughly 300,000 clones; 84% appear just once. The ten largest account for over 1.3% of the sample. The sequenced sample consisted of peripheral blood. These receptors were taken from a human donor with COVID-19, enrolled during active disease. The donor label of this sample is uncertain.

The gene calls are TRBV12-3 or TRBV12-4 and TRBJ1-2, with 8 bases fitting TRBD1. The CDR3 runs 13 residues. Germline trimming cut 6 bases from V and 6 bases from J; bases unmatched to any gene: 6. Here the CDR3 DNA reads TGTGCCAGCAGCCTGGACAGGGTCCATGGCTACACCTTC. It is translated as CASSLDRVHGYTF.

A single count supports this clone. The chain uses TRBV30 and TRBJ2-3; TRBD2 aligns across 13 bases. CDR1 and CDR2 (germline): GTSNPN, SVGIG (reference sequence). J lost 6 bases, V lost 8 bases, and 8 bases had no gene match. The CDR3 is made up of 14 amino acids. The CDR3 DNA reads as TGTGCCGCCGGACTAGCGGGAGTTTGGGATACGCAGTATTTT. It specifies CAAGLAGVWDTQYF.

J is TRBJ2-5 and V is TRBV27; D possibly corresponds to TRBD2 (5 bases). V lost 1 base and J lost 1, with 10 bases in between. CDR3 length equals 15 residues. Germline CDR1 is MNHEY and CDR2 is SMNVEV (reference sequence). The CDR3 loop reads CASSLYRGSQETQYF. Here the CDR3 DNA reads TGTGCCAGCAGTTTATATCGGGGATCCCAAGAGACCCAGTACTTC.

This chain joins TRBV23-1 and TRBJ2-1, with TRBD2 identical over 7 bases. TRBV23-1 is annotated as an ORF whose role is uncertain. The CDR3 spans 13 residues. The V gene end was trimmed by 4 bases and the J gene end by 4 bases; junction bases not matched to a gene: 1. CDR3 region: CASSLGGYNEQFF. CDR3 bases: TGCGCCAGCAGTCTGGGGGGGTACAATGAGCAGTTCTTC.

The genes are TRBV5-4 and TRBJ2-7, with TRBD1 as a possible D gene (6 bases). The CDR3 is made up of 15 amino acids. The V and J ends lost 3 bases and 4 bases respectively, with 17 bases between them. Germline assignment: CDR1 SGHNT and CDR2 YYREEE (reference sequence). The CDR3 nucleotides read TGTGCCAGCAGCTCCACGAGGGGGACCCTATACGAGCAGTACTTC. Translating it yields CASSSTRGTLYEQYF.

This chain uses TRBV30 with TRBJ1-5; D is uncertain. Trimming cost V 0 bases and J 7 bases, with 10 bases left between them. The CDR3 totals 13 residues. The germline CDR1 and CDR2 sequences are GTSNPN and SVGIG (reference sequence). The CDR3 DNA reads TGTGCCTGGAGTGTTGAGGGAATGCAGCCCCAGCATTTT. Residues: CAWSVEGMQPQHF.

This sequence joins TRBV3-1 (or the pseudogene TRBV3-2) and TRBJ2-2, with 8 positions matching TRBD1. V lost 4 bases to trimming and J lost 1 base; unmatched junction nucleotides: 5. The CDR3 consists of 16 residues. CDR1 and CDR2 (germline): LGHDT, YNNKEL (reference sequence). The CDR3 DNA follows: TGTGCCAGCAGCCCTCCCGGACAGGGGAACACCGGGGAGCTGTTTTTT. It codes for CASSPPGQGNTGELFF.